The 10 T cell receptor beta chains given below trace back to one sample, sequenced in a study of OX40 agonist ivuxolimab in advanced cancers. Repertoires were generated with immunoSEQ multiplex PCR, while TCRdb's copy carries only in-frame clones and drops some. Here the sample spans over 75,000 clones, about 94% being singletons. Sequencing used CD4+ or CD8+ T cells sorted from blood, obtained in a trial of the OX40 agonist ivuxolimab. The receptors derive from an adult with an advanced solid tumor such as melanoma, head and neck, liver or kidney cancer.

The J gene is TRBJ2-7, the V gene TRBV28; D gene unclear. This CDR3 has 13 amino acids. From germline, CDR1 is MDHEN and CDR2 SYDVKM. V was pared by 3 bases and J by 0 bases, with 6 bases between. The CDR3 protein is CASSFHSSYEQYF. The CDR3 DNA sequence: TGTGCCAGCAGTTTCCATAGCTCCTACGAGCAGTACTTC.

V is TRBV9 and J is TRBJ2-1, with 8 bases fitting TRBD2. The trim removed 4 bases at V and 7 bases at J, leaving 22 bases unmatched. Germline V gene data show CDR1 as SGDLS and CDR2 as YYNGEE. CDR3 length: 19 residues. The DNA for the CDR3 is TGTGCCAGCAGCATAACCCTGTCCGGGACGGGAGGGCGGGAGAATGAGCAGTTCTTC. This sequence encodes CASSITLSGTGGRENEQFF. The complete variable domain, with remaining parts taken from reference TRBV9 and TRBJ2-1, reads DSGVTQTPKHLITATGQRVTLRCSPRSGDLSVYWYQQSLDQGLQFLIQYYNGEERAKGNILERFSAQQFPDLHSELNLSSLELGDSALYFCASSITLSGTGGRENEQFFGPGTRLTVL.

This rearrangement joins TRBV9 to TRBJ1-2, with a weak D call TRBD1 (6 bases). Germline values: CDR1 SGDLS, CDR2 YYNGEE. The CDR3 covers 13 residues. V lost 7 bases and J lost 8, with 18 bases in between. CDR3 amino acids: CASSREGGRGYTF. The CDR3, as DNA: TGTGCCAGCTCAAGGGAGGGGGGGAGAGGCTACACCTTC. The variable domain in full, completed from reference TRBV9 and TRBJ1-2, reads DSGVTQTPKHLITATGQRVTLRCSPRSGDLSVYWYQQSLDQGLQFLIQYYNGEERAKGNILERFSAQQFPDLHSELNLSSLELGDSALYFCASSREGGRGYTFGSGTRLTVV.

The CDR3 spells CASSLSGKRDDEQFF. The CDR3, as DNA: TGTGCCAGCAGCTTATCAGGCAAAAGGGACGATGAGCAGTTCTTC. The rearrangement links TRBV5-4 to TRBJ2-1, with D perhaps being TRBD1 or TRBD2 (5 bases each). Germline CDR1 SGHNT, CDR2 YYREEE (reference sequence). The CDR3 covers 15 residues. V gave up 2 bases and J gave up 8 bases, with 17 bases separating them.

This rearrangement joins TRBV5-4 to TRBJ2-2, with 11 bases identical to TRBD1. This CDR3 comprises 16 residues. The germline gives CDR1 SGHNT, CDR2 YYREEE (reference sequence). V trimming: 0 bases; J trimming: 6 bases; junction bases outside the gene matches: 4. The CDR3 region has the DNA TGTGCCAGCAGCTTGGGGACAGGGGGCAGCGCCGGGGAGCTGTTTTTT. Its protein product is CASSLGTGGSAGELFF. Filled out from reference TRBV5-4 and TRBJ2-2, the complete variable domain reads ETGVTQSPTHLIKTRGQQVTLRCSSQSGHNTVSWYQQALGQGPQFIFQYYREEENGRGNFPPRFSGLQFPNYSSELNVNALELDDSALYLCASSLGTGGSAGELFFGEGSRLTVL.

The chain links TRBV5-1 to TRBJ2-1; 12 bases agree with TRBD2. The germline CDR1 and CDR2 sequences are SGHRS and YFSETQ. J lost 2 bases, V lost 2 bases, and 11 bases had no gene match. The CDR3 runs 19 residues. This CDR3 is CASSFRDSLAGGAYNEQFF. Here the CDR3 DNA reads TGCGCCAGCAGCTTCCGGGACAGCCTAGCGGGAGGGGCCTACAATGAGCAGTTCTTC.

The chain couples TRBV4-3 to TRBJ1-4, with D hard to call. In germline, CDR1 is LGHNA, CDR2 YSLEER. The CDR3 covers 15 residues. Trimming took off 0 bases at V and 8 bases at J, with 13 bases between the two ends. CDR3 amino acids: CASSQDRRWEEKLFF. CDR3 in DNA: TGCGCCAGCAGCCAAGACAGACGGTGGGAGGAAAAACTGTTTTTT.

This chain joins TRBV9 and TRBJ2-1, with 9 bases that match TRBD2. From germline, CDR1 is SGDLS and CDR2 YYNGEE. With V trimmed by 0 bases and J by 7 bases, 8 bases remained unmatched. The CDR3 has 16 amino acids. The CDR3 spells CASSVAIAGAGNEQFF. DNA for the CDR3: TGTGCCAGCAGCGTAGCTATAGCGGGAGCGGGGAATGAGCAGTTCTTC.

This clone was counted between two and nine times. V usage is TRBV19 and J usage is TRBJ2-1, with D unclear. The CDR3 contains 15 residues. With 7 bases removed from V and 5 bases from J, the gap between germline ends came to 18 bases. CDR1 and CDR2 from the germline V gene are LNHDA and SQIVND (reference sequence). CDR3: CASTYEAAPHNEQFF. The CDR3 coding sequence is TGTGCCAGTACCTACGAGGCGGCCCCCCACAATGAGCAGTTCTTC.

V usage is TRBV19 and J usage is TRBJ1-5, with 10 bases matching TRBD1. The CDR3 is made up of 15 amino acids. V gave up 5 bases and J gave up 6 bases; unmatched junction bases: 7. The V gene's germline CDR1 is LNHDA and CDR2 SQIVND (reference sequence). The DNA of the CDR3 is TGTGCCAGTAGTGCCGGGACAGGGGCCGGTCAGCCCCAGCATTTT. Amino acid sequence: CASSAGTGAGQPQHF.